These 19 T cell receptor beta chains were sequenced from one sample in a study of monozygotic twins with inflammatory bowel disease. With the 5' RACE reads reprocessed, TCRdb shows one record per CDR3 protein and no DNA. The sample yields fewer than 550,000 distinct CDR3 sequences, of which the top ten take up around 2.4%. Input material: blood. The origin of the receptors is a human donor with ulcerative colitis or Crohn's disease, or a healthy co-twin of an affected twin (not recorded which).

V usage is TRBV6-1 and J usage is TRBJ2-7; the D gene TCRdb calls, TRBD1, cannot be checked with no DNA. The CDR3 consists of 16 residues. CDR1 is MNHNS, CDR2 SASEGT, per germline. CDR3 loop: CASSDFYGQGAPEQYF.

V usage is TRBV7-2 and J usage is TRBJ1-3. Germline CDR1 SGHTA, CDR2 FQGNSA. The CDR3 contains 16 residues. The CDR3: CASSLAPVKSGNTIYF.

V and J are TRBV9 and TRBJ2-4; TCRdb names TRBD1, which stays unverified in the absence of DNA. CDR1 SGDLS and CDR2 YYNGEE come from the germline V gene. There are 15 residues in the CDR3. The chain's CDR3 is CASSVGGGSANSQYF. Full variable domain (remainder filled in from reference TRBV9 and TRBJ2-4): DSGVTQTPKHLITATGQRVTLRCSPRSGDLSVYWYQQSLDQGLQFLIQYYNGEERAKGNILERFSAQQFPDLHSELNLSSLELGDSALYFCASSVGGGSANSQYFGAGTRLSVL.

The chain recombines TRBV5-6 with TRBJ2-2. The CDR3 consists of 16 residues. Germline-derived CDR1 and CDR2 are SGHDT and YYEEEE. The CDR3 sequence: CASSSEVITRSGELFF.

The rearrangement links TRBV12-3 or TRBV12-4 to TRBJ2-5; the TCRdb call, TRBD1, lacks DNA for checking. The CDR3 covers 15 residues. CDR3 residues: CASSQFNREEETQYF.

The J gene is TRBJ1-1, the V gene TRBV4-2; the TCRdb D gene call, TRBD1, has no DNA to confirm it. Germline CDR1 and CDR2: LGHNA and YNFKEQ. There are 14 residues in the CDR3. The CDR3 loop reads CASSSATGALKAFF.

CDR3 residues: CASISWQLATNEKLFF. The V call is TRBV28, the J call TRBJ1-4. The V gene's germline CDR1 is MDHEN and CDR2 SYDVKM. The CDR3 contains 16 residues.

The chain combines TRBV7-2 with TRBJ2-5; there is no DNA to check the TCRdb D call of TRBD1. CDR3 length: 14 amino acids. Per the germline V gene, CDR1 is SGHTA and CDR2 is FQGNSA. The CDR3 here is CASSPDWAVETQYF.

The chain is built from TRBV6-1 and TRBJ1-2. The CDR3 is made up of 15 amino acids. Germline CDR1 reads MNHNS; CDR2 reads SASEGT. CDR3 sequence reads: CASSIYTGEDYGYTF.

J is TRBJ2-7 and V is TRBV5-1; TCRdb's assignment of TRBD1 cannot be checked, as there is no DNA. There are 15 residues in the CDR3. Germline V gene lookup returns CDR1 SGHRS and CDR2 YFSETQ. Here the CDR3 reads CASSGDGQRPYEQYF.

This chain uses TRBV7-2 with TRBJ2-5. Germline V lookup: CDR1 SGHTA, CDR2 FQGNSA. The CDR3 length is 11 residues. The CDR3 spells CASSSLWGQYF.

The chain is built from TRBV18 and TRBJ2-5. The CDR3 extends over 11 amino acids. Germline-derived CDR1 and CDR2 are KGHSH and LQKENI. CDR3 amino acids: CASARQETQYF. The whole variable domain, remainder taken from reference TRBV18 and TRBJ2-5, is NAGVMQNPRHLVRRRGQEARLRCSPMKGHSHVYWYRQLPEEGLKFMVYLQKENIIDESGMPKERFSAEFPKEGPSILRIQQVVRGDSAAYFCASARQETQYFGPGTRLLVL.

The V and J genes are TRBV20-1 and TRBJ2-5; the TCRdb call, TRBD2, lacks DNA for checking. This CDR3 contains 13 residues. Germline assignment: CDR1 DFQATT and CDR2 SNEGSKA (reference sequence). The CDR3 here is CSASRLAQETQYF.

This sequence joins TRBV7-8 and TRBJ1-5; TCRdb indicates TRBD1, and absent DNA this call remains unverified. Germline V gene lookup returns CDR1 SGHVS and CDR2 FQNEAQ. CDR3 size: 17 residues. CDR3 loop: CASSLGWGRGPAQPQHF.

The chain couples TRBV19 to TRBJ1-1. This CDR3 contains 14 residues. From germline, CDR1 is LNHDA and CDR2 SQIVND (reference sequence). The CDR3 is CASSISGSMAEAFF.

The chain has TRBV5-1 and TRBJ2-5; there is no DNA to check the TCRdb D call of TRBD1. The CDR3 consists of 15 residues. Germline V CDR1 and CDR2: SGHRS, YFSETQ. CDR3 amino acids: CASSGTGTYQETQYF.

V gene TRBV20-1 combines with J gene TRBJ2-4; the TCRdb D gene call, TRBD2, has no DNA to confirm it. The CDR3 has 15 amino acids. The germline CDR1 and CDR2 sequences are DFQATT and SNEGSKA (reference sequence). The CDR3 spells CSAHPSGGTKNIQYF.

The rearrangement uses TRBV2 and TRBJ2-3; the TRBD2 assignment by TCRdb is unverifiable without DNA. The CDR3 sequence is 18 residues long. Germline V CDR1 and CDR2: SNHLY, FYNNEI. The CDR3 sequence: CASRTSGGSARSTDTQYF. Combining the CDR3 with reference TRBV2 and TRBJ2-3 gives the whole variable domain EPEVTQTPSHQVTQMGQEVILRCVPISNHLYFYWYRQILGQKVEFLVSFYNNEISEKSEIFDDQFSVERPDGSNFTLKIRSTKLEDSAMYFCASRTSGGSARSTDTQYFGPGTRLTVL.

This sequence joins TRBV6-1 and TRBJ1-5; TCRdb's D gene call, TRBD1, goes unchecked for lack of DNA. Germline V lookup: CDR1 MNHNS, CDR2 SASEGT. The CDR3 spans 15 residues. CDR3 amino acids: CASRKEGPGNQPQHF.